This T cell receptor (beta chain) comes out of a study of tumor-infiltrating lymphocytes in primary liver carcinoma. Making TCR beta cDNA involved around 510 ng total RNA and a constant-region primer. A slightly modified ARM-PCR protocol with three nested multiplex PCR rounds produced these TCR beta libraries. The two initial PCR rounds, about 9 cycles each, used TRBV1-TRBV30 forward and C-beta reverse primers. MiXCR, run by TCRdb on the multiplex PCR reads, gives a single entry per CDR3 protein. The sample records some 180,000 distinct CDR3 sequences, around four fifths being singletons. Study-level results: Only about 8-25% of top clones were detected in all five tumor regions. Overlap between tumor regions exceeded overlap of tumor with adjacent tissue or blood.

The tissue used was unsorted bulk material of roughly 17-32 mg. RNA and DNA were co-extracted from it with the AllPrep DNA/RNA mini kit. By surgical resection, the patients were treated for their primary liver carcinoma. The patients, who had chronic HBV infection, were treatment-naive (untreated). The CDR3 is made up of 14 amino acids. Germline values: CDR1 SQVTM, CDR2 ANQGSEA. Of note for this clonotype: Its antigen is unknown. The junction does not match germline at one end; this may be a read error.

The sequencing sample was made of tumor tissue from primary liver carcinoma. The chain links TRBV29-1 to TRBJ2-2; D could derive from TRBD1 or TRBD2 (5 bases each). This receptor was identified in a man in his forties or fifties with primary liver carcinoma and hepatitis B virus infection. CDR3 amino acids: CSVLGPGPTRELFF. The CDR3 DNA sequence: TGTAGTGTCCTCGGTCCGGGACCCACCCGGGAGCTGTTTTTT.